This TCR beta chain was observed in a study of T cell clones after liver transplantation. Sequencing was performed with immunoSEQ multiplex PCR; in TCRdb, only in-frame clones are kept and a portion is missing. The data contain 98,000 or so clones, 82% of them singletons. This clone was seen once. The sequence derives from a human donor who received a liver transplant. The starting material was CD4+ T cells from blood, obtained before liver transplant.

The CDR3 DNA is TGTGCCAGCAGCTTAGTGGGTAGAACTGAAGCTTTCTTT. Protein sequence: CASSLVGRTEAFF. The chain carries TRBV7-6 and TRBJ1-1, with D uncertain. CDR3 length: 13 residues. V lost 1 base to trimming and J lost 5 bases, with 8 bases between them. The germline V gene encodes CDR1 SGHVS and CDR2 FNYEAQ.